This TCR beta chain was identified during a study of cytomegalovirus exposure and HLA in healthy donors. Across the whole study: The study's early data release held approximately 91 million unique TCRs from HLA-typed donors. Study-level results: An analysis done earlier found most TCR beta V segments productive about 87% or about 30% of the time. In a later analysis, TCR beta V- and J-gene trimming was associated with a missense DCLRE1C variant.

This clone was seen once. Its antigen is not known. V lost 0 bases and J 8 bases, leaving 19 bases between the germline ends. The germline V gene has CDR1 MNHEY and CDR2 SVGAGI. This CDR3 contains 16 residues. The PCR contained 60 Vbeta and 13 Jbeta primers. Generated by immunoSEQ multiplex PCR, the TCRdb table keeps only in-frame clones and is missing some. The sample has 100,000 or so clones, around 78% seen once; the top ten hold roughly 4.5%. Material for sequencing was PBMCs. The chain couples TRBV6-5 to TRBJ1-2; no clear D. The TCR originated in a woman in her 40s in good health and CMV-seropositive. CDR3 region: CASSYSSSVGPGGYTF. The CDR3 nucleotides read TGTGCCAGCAGTTACTCGAGTTCGGTCGGCCCGGGAGGCTACACCTTC.